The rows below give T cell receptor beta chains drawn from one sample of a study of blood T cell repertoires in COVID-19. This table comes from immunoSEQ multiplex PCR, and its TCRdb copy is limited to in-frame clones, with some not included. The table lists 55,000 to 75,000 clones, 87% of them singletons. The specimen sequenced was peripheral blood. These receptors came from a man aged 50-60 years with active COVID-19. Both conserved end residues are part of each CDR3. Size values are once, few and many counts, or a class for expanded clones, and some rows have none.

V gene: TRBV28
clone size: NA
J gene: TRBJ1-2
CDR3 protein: CASSSGWYTF

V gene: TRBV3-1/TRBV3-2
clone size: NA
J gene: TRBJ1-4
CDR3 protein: CASSQGGSAANEKLFF

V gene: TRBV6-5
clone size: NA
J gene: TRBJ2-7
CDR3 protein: CASSRPGTGFHEQYF

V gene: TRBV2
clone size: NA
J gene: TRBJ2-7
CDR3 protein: CASSEGGAGGFLEQYF

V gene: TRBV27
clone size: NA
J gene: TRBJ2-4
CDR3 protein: CASSIQPQGNIQYF

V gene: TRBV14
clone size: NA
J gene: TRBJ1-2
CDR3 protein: CASSQLLQGKGYTF

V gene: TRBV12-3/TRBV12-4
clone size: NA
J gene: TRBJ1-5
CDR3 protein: CATAGQQNQPQHF

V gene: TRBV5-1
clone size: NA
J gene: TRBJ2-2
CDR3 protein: CASSGQGGTGELFF

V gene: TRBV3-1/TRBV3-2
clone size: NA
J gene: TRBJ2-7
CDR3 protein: CASSQAGIYEQYF

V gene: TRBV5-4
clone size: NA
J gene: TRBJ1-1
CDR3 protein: CASSRIPGVVEAFF

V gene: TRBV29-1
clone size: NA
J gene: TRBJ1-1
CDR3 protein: CSSTRGTEAFF

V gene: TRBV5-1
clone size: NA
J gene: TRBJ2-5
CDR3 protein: CASSLLASGLETQYF

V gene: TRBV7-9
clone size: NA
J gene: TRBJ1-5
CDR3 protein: CASSPDVGTGDQPQHF

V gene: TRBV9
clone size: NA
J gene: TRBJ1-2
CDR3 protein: CASSVESGGVGYTF

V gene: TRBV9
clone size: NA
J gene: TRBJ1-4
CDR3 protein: CASSRNSGTGGTNEKLFF

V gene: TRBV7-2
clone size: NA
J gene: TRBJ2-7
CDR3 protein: CASRRDSRYEQYF

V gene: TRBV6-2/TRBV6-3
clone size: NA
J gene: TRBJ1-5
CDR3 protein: CASSPTHRGQPQHF

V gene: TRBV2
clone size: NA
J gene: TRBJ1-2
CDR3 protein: CASREVGEWGYTF

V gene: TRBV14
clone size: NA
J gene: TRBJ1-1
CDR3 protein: CASSQDRPRGLTEAFF

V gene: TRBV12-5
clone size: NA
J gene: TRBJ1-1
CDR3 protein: CASGLIRTGEVNTEAFF

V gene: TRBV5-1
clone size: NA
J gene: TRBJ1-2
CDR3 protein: CASSQGQPIGSINYGYTF

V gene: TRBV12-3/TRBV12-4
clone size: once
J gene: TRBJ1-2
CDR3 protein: CASSLRQGHGYTF

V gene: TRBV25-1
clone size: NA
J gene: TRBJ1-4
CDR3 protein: CASSKTGTAEKLFF

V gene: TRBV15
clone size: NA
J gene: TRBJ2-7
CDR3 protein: CATSRERGYEQYF

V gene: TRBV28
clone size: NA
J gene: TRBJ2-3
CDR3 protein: CASSLDITDTQYF

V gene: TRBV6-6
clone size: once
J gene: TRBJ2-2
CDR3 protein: CASTQNTGELFF

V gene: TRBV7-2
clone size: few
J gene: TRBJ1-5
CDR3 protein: CASSLMSGGEPQHF

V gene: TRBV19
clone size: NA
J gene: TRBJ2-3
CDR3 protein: CASSIQGRYTDTQYF

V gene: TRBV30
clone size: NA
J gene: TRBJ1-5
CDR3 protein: CAWRAAPGHDNQPQHF

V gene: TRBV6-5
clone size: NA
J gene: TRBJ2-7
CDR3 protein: CASSSTGTSYEQYF

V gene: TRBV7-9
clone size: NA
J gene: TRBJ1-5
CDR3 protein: CASSSGGQLHSNQPQHF

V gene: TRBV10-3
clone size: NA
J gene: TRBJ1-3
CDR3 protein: CAIRTLGQGGGNTIYF

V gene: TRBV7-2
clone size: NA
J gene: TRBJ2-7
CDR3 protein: CASSLGGGNYEQYF